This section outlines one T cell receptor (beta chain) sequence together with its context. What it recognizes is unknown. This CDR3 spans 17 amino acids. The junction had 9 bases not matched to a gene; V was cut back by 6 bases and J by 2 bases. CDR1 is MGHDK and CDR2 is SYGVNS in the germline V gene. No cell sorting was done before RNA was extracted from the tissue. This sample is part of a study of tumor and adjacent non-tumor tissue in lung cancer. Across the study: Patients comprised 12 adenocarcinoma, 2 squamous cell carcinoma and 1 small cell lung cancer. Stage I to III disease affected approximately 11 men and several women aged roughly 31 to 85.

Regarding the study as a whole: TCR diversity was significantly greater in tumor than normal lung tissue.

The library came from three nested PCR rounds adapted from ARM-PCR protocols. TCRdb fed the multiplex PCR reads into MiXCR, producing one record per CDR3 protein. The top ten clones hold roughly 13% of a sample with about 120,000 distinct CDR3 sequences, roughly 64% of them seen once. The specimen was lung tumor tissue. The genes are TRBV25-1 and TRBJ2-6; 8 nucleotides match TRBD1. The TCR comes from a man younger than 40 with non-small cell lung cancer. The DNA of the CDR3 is TGTGCCAGCAGCATCGGGACAGGCGTCACTGGGGCCAACGTCCTGACTTTC. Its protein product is CASSIGTGVTGANVLTF.